This entry concerns a single T cell receptor beta chain. The target antigen is unknown. This sample is part of a study of T cells in localized non-small cell lung cancer. Study-level results: Because sequencing included only one region (of the tumor), heterogeneity remains possible. Uninvolved adjacent lung showed peak T cell clonality, exceeding tumor.

Trimming took 5 bases from V and 2 from J, leaving 9 bases between them. This CDR3 has 13 amino acids. CDR1 is MNHNY, CDR2 SVGAGI, per germline (reference sequence). Assay used: immunoSEQ multiplex PCR; TCRdb lists only in-frame clones, some missing. This table has over 30,000 clones, around 80% appearing once. This receptor was taken from an older male donor with stage II squamous cell lung carcinoma. The sequencing used peripheral blood, collected before any cancer treatment. This chain uses TRBV6-6 with TRBJ1-2; TRBD1 is a possible D gene (5 bases). For the CDR3, the DNA is TGTGCCAGCAGTCCGGGGGTAAACTATGGCTACACCTTC. This codes for CASSPGVNYGYTF.